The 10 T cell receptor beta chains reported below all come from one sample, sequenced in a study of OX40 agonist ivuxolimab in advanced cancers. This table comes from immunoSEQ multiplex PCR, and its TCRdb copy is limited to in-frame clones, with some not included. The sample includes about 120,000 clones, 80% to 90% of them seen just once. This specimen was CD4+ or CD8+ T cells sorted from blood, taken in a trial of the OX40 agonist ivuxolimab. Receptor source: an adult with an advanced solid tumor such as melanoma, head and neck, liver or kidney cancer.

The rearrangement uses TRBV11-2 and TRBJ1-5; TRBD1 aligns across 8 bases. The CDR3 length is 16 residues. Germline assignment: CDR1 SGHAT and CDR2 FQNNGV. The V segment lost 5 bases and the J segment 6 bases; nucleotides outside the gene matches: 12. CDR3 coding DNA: TGTGCCAGCAGCCAGACTACAGGGGGAGCAAGTCAGCCCCAGCATTTT. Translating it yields CASSQTTGGASQPQHF.

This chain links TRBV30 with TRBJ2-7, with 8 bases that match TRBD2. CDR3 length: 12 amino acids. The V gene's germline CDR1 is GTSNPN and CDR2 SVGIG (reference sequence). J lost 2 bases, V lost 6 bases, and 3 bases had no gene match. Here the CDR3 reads CACRGGAYEQYF. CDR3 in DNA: TGTGCCTGCCGGGGGGGAGCCTACGAGCAGTACTTC.

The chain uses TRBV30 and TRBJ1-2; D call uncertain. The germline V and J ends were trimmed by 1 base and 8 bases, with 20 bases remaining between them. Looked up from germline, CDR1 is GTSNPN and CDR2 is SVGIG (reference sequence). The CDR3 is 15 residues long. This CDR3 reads CAWSEGLGWADGYTF. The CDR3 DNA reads TGTGCCTGGAGTGAGGGTCTTGGGTGGGCGGACGGCTACACCTTC.

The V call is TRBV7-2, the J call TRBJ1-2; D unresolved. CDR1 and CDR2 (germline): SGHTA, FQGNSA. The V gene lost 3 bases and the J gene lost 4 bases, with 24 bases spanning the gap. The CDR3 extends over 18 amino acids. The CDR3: CASSFLVPRRVRGYGYTF. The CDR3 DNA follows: TGTGCCAGCAGCTTTCTCGTCCCTCGCCGGGTTAGAGGCTATGGCTACACCTTC.

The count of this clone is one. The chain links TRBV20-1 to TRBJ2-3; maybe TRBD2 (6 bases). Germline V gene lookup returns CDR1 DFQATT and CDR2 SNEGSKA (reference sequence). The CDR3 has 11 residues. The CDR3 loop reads CRLERGDTQYF. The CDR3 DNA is TGCAGGTTGGAACGGGGGGATACGCAGTATTTT.

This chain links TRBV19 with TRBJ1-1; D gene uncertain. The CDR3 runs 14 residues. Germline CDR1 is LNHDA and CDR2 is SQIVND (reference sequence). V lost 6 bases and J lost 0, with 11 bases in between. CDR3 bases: TGTGCCAGTAGGGAAAACCACATGAACACTGAAGCTTTCTTT. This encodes CASRENHMNTEAFF.

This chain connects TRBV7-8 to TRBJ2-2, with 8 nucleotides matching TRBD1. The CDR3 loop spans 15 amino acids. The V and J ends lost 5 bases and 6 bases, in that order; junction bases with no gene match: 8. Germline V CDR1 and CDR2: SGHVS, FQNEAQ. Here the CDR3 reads CASSLDRAGAGELFF. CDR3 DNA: TGTGCCAGCAGCCTGGACAGGGCGGGCGCCGGGGAGCTGTTTTTT.

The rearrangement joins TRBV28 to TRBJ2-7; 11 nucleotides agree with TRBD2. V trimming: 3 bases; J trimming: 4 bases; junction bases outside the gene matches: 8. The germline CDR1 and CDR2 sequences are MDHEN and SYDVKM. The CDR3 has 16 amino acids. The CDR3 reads CASSFPSGGIRYEQYF. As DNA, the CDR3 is TGTGCCAGCAGTTTCCCTAGCGGGGGGATAAGATACGAGCAGTACTTC.

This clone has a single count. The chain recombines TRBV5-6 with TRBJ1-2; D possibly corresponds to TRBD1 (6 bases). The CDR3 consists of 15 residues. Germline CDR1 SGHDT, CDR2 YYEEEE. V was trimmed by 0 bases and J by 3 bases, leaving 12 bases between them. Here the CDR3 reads CASSLGLAGDYGYTF. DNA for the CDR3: TGTGCCAGCAGCTTGGGATTGGCAGGGGACTATGGCTACACCTTC.

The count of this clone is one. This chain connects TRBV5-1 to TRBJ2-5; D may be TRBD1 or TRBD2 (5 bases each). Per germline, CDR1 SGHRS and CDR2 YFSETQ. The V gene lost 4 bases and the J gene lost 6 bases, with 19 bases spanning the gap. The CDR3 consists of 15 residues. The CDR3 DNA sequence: TGCGCCAGCAGCGACCGGGACCTTGTTGGAAAGACCCAGTACTTC. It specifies CASSDRDLVGKTQYF.